This T cell receptor beta chain appears in the sequencing data of a study of TIL therapy for anti-PD-1-resistant metastatic lung cancer. Study at large: Tumors had a median PD-L1 proportion score of 4.5% to 7%. Most patients had lung adenocarcinoma.

The time point: pre-treatment sample, taken before nivolumab and TIL therapy. Most excised metastases sampled were pleural nodules or supraclavicular lymph nodes. Enrollment ran from late 2017 to January 2020. This was the immunoSEQ v3 assay. The method was immunoSEQ multiplex PCR; TCRdb's version includes in-frame clones alone and lacks a portion of them. The sample yields 45,000 to 60,000 clones, around 64% seen once. CDR3 length: 14 residues. V lost 1 base and J lost 2, with 8 bases in between. In germline, CDR1 is MGHRA, CDR2 YSYEKL. The sequences come from tumor tissue, collected at baseline. The chain recombines TRBV4-1 with TRBJ1-2; D may be TRBD1 (5 bases). The receptor was derived from a person between 25 and 80 years old with non-small cell lung cancer. CDR3 sequence reads: CASSQVPGNYGYTF. As DNA, the CDR3 is TGCGCCAGCAGCCAAGTCCCAGGGAACTATGGCTACACCTTC.